A selection of T cell receptor beta chains follows, all from one sample in a study of blood T cell repertoires in COVID-19. Data came from immunoSEQ multiplex PCR; TCRdb stores just in-frame clones and leaves some out. Of about 130,000 clones listed, about 79% are singletons. Sequencing was done on a sample of peripheral blood. All receptors derive from an elderly woman with acute or convalescent COVID-19. Each CDR3 is given with its conserved first and last residue. Each record gives: J gene, D gene, CDR3 length, clone size, V gene, CDR3 DNA, CDR3 protein. The D gene is left open where the match is weak. Expanded clones are given a class, and other clones once, few, many or no size at all.

TRBJ1-1,-,13,-,TRBV6-2/TRBV6-3,TGTGCCAGCAGTTATGGAGGACGGAGAGAAGCTTTCTTT,CASSYGGRREAFF
TRBJ1-4,-,13,-,TRBV29-1,TGCAGCGTTGGAGGAGTCCTTAATGAAAAACTGTTTTTT,CSVGGVLNEKLFF
TRBJ2-5,TRBD2,16,-,TRBV7-3,TGTGCCAGCAGCTCCAACCCTAGCGGGGGGAGGGAGACCCAGTACTTC,CASSSNPSGGRETQYF
TRBJ1-2,-,16,-,TRBV30,TGTGCCTGGAGCGTGATCTGGGAGGGAGGACACTATGGCTACACCTTC,CAWSVIWEGGHYGYTF
TRBJ1-1,TRBD1,14,-,TRBV2,TGTGCCAGCAGTGAATTACAGGGGAAGACTGAAGCTTTCTTT,CASSELQGKTEAFF
TRBJ1-2,-,14,-,TRBV5-1,TGCGCCAGCAGCTTGGTCGGGAATGGGTATGGCTACACCTTC,CASSLVGNGYGYTF
TRBJ2-5,TRBD2,17,-,TRBV7-2,TGTGCCAGCAGCTTAGCGTTAAGCGGGGGGCCCCAAGAGACCCAGTACTTC,CASSLALSGGPQETQYF
TRBJ1-1,TRBD1,16,-,TRBV9,TGTGCCAGCAGCGATTCCACCGCAGGGGGCTGGACTGAAGCTTTCTTT,CASSDSTAGGWTEAFF
TRBJ1-1,TRBD1,13,-,TRBV29-1,TGCAGCGTGGGACAGGGTAGGGACACTGAAGCTTTCTTT,CSVGQGRDTEAFF
TRBJ2-1,TRBD1,17,-,TRBV10-1,TGCGCCAGCAGTCAGGGACAGGGGGGCATGAAATCCAATGAGCAGTTCTTC,CASSQGQGGMKSNEQFF
TRBJ1-1,-,13,once,TRBV5-4,TGTGCCAGCAGCTCATGGGGGGTCACTGAAGCTTTCTTT,CASSSWGVTEAFF
TRBJ1-5,TRBD1,16,-,TRBV7-2,TGTGCCAGCAGCTCGCAGACAGGGCAGGGCAATCAGCCCCAGCATTTT,CASSSQTGQGNQPQHF
TRBJ1-4,-,14,-,TRBV7-2,TGTGCCAGCAGCCCCCTGCGGGGTAATGAAAAACTGTTTTTT,CASSPLRGNEKLFF
TRBJ1-3,-,14,-,TRBV6-6,TGTGCCAGCAGTGGCGCTAGCTCTGGAAACACCATATATTTT,CASSGASSGNTIYF
TRBJ2-5,-,14,-,TRBV5-8,TGTGCCAGCAGCCTTATTACAGGGATCGAGACCCAGTACTTC,CASSLITGIETQYF
TRBJ1-1,-,13,-,TRBV18,TGTGCCAGCTCACCTTCAATGAACACTGAAGCTTTCTTT,CASSPSMNTEAFF
TRBJ2-2,TRBD1,16,-,TRBV7-8,TGTGCCAGCAGCTTAGCTTGGGACAGGTCTAAGGGGGAGCTGTTTTTT,CASSLAWDRSKGELFF
TRBJ2-1,TRBD2,16,few,TRBV6-1,TGTGCCAGCAGTGAAGCGCTAGCGGACACCTACAATGAGCAGTTCTTC,CASSEALADTYNEQFF
TRBJ1-2,-,15,-,TRBV2,TGTGCCAGCAGCACTGCTACAGGGTCGGTTCATGGCTACACCTTC,CASSTATGSVHGYTF
TRBJ1-2,-,13,-,TRBV12-5,TGTGCTAGTGGTTTGGGACAGTACTATGGCTACACCTTC,CASGLGQYYGYTF
TRBJ1-6,TRBD1,15,-,TRBV27,TGTGCCAGCAGTTTAGGGGGACAGTTGGGTTCACCCCTCCACTTT,CASSLGGQLGSPLHF
TRBJ2-3,TRBD2,17,-,TRBV18,TGTGCCAGCTCACCACGGAGTAGCGGGGGGGCAAGAGATACGCAGTATTTT,CASSPRSSGGARDTQYF
TRBJ2-4,-,11,-,TRBV29-1,TGCAGCGTTGATTTACTGGACATTCAGTACTTC,CSVDLLDIQYF
TRBJ2-1,TRBD2,16,-,TRBV7-9,TGTGCCAGCAGCTTAGGAGGACTAGCGGGGAAGAATGAGCAGTTCTTC,CASSLGGLAGKNEQFF
TRBJ2-3,-,12,-,TRBV2,TGTGCCAGCAGCGGGAACGGAGATACGCAGTATTTT,CASSGNGDTQYF